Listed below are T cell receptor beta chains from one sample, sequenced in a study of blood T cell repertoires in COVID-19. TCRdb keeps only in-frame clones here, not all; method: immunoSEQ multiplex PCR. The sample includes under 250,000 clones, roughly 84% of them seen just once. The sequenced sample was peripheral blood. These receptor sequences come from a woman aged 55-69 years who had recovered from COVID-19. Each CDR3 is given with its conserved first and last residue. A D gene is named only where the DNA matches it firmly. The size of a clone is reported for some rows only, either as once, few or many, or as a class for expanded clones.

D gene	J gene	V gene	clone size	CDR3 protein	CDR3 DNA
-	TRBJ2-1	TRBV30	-	CAWSPQPTNEQFF	TGTGCCTGGAGTCCCCAACCTACGAATGAGCAGTTCTTC
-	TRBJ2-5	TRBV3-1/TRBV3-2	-	CASSQYTQETQYF	TGTGCCAGCAGCCAATATACACAAGAGACCCAGTACTTC
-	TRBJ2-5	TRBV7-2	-	CASSLATGLQETQYF	TGTGCCAGCAGCTTAGCCACTGGGCTCCAAGAGACCCAGTACTTC
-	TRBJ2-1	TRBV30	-	CAWSAPLTSRNYNEQFF	TGTGCCTGGAGTGCGCCCTTGACTAGTCGAAACTACAATGAGCAGTTCTTC
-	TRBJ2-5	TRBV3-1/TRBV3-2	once	CASSQRTVETQYF	TGTGCCAGCAGTCAACGAACTGTAGAGACCCAGTACTTC
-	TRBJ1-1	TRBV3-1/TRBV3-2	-	CASSQNRLHQENTEAFF	TGTGCCAGCAGCCAAAACAGGTTACACCAAGAGAACACTGAAGCTTTCTTT
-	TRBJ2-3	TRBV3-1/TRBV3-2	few	CASSQGTVLVDTQYF	TGTGCCAGCAGCCAAGGGACTGTTTTGGTGGATACGCAGTATTTT
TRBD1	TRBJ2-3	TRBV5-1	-	CASNTGQGYSTDTQYF	TGCGCCAGCAATACTGGACAGGGGTATAGCACAGATACGCAGTATTTT
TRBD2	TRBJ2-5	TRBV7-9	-	CASSLESGGRLLDF	TGTGCCAGCAGCTTAGAGTCGGGGGGGCGACTGCTGGACTTC
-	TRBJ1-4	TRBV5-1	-	CASSPPLGGDEKLFF	TGCGCCAGCAGCCCTCCCTTGGGAGGGGATGAAAAACTGTTTTTT
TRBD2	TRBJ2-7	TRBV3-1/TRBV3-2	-	CASSQQLAGGLEQYF	TGTGCCAGCAGCCAGCAGCTAGCGGGGGGCCTCGAGCAGTACTTC
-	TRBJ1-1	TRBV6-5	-	CASTATPNTEAFF	TGTGCCAGCACCGCGACACCGAACACTGAAGCTTTCTTT
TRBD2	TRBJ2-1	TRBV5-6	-	CASSSTSGGRDEQFF	TGTGCCAGCAGCTCGACTAGCGGGGGGCGGGATGAGCAGTTCTTC
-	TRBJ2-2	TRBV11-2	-	CASSSLAGLGELFF	TGTGCCAGCAGCTCCCTCGCGGGGCTCGGGGAGCTGTTTTTT
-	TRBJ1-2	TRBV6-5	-	CASEVGRGYGYTF	TGTGCCAGCGAAGTGGGTCGGGGCTATGGCTACACCTTC
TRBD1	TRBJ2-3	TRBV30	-	CAWSLGGISSGGDTQYF	TGTGCCTGGAGCCTCGGTGGGATTAGCTCAGGGGGAGATACGCAGTATTTT
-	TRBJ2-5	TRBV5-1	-	CASSPEGQRGAEETQYF	TGCGCCAGCAGTCCTGAGGGACAACGAGGGGCGGAAGAGACCCAGTACTTC
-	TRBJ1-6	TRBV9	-	CASSGESIRSPLHF	TGTGCCAGCAGCGGCGAGTCAATAAGATCACCCCTCCACTTT
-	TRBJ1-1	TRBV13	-	CASSLKGAIMNTEAFF	TGTGCCAGCAGCTTAAAAGGGGCCATCATGAACACTGAAGCTTTCTTT
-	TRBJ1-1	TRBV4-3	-	CASSHRGAVNTEAFF	TGCGCCAGCAGCCACCGGGGGGCCGTGAACACTGAAGCTTTCTTT
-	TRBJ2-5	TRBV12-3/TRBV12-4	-	CASSRLLETQYF	TGTGCCAGCAGCCGACTCTTGGAGACCCAGTACTTC
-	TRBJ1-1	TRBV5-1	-	CASSPGQHTEAFF	TGCGCCAGCAGCCCAGGACAGCACACTGAAGCTTTCTTT
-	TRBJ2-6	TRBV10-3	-	CAISGERVGEERSGANVLTF	TGTGCCATCAGTGGGGAGAGGGTCGGAGAGGAAAGGTCTGGGGCCAACGTCCTGACTTTC
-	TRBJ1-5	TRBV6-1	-	CASSERRGTSGQPQHF	TGTGCCAGCAGTGAACGGCGGGGGACCTCGGGTCAGCCCCAGCATTTT
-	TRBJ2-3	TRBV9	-	CASSVFRTATDTQYF	TGTGCCAGCAGCGTATTTCGTACTGCCACAGATACGCAGTATTTT
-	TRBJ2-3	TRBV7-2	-	CASSLSGGSSTDTQYF	TGTGCCAGCAGCTTAAGCGGCGGATCTAGCACAGATACGCAGTATTTT
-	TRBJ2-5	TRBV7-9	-	CASSLVQGGQETQYF	TGTGCCAGCAGCTTAGTGCAGGGAGGTCAAGAGACCCAGTACTTC
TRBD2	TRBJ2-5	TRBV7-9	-	CASSQLAGGNQETQYF	TGTGCCAGCAGCCAACTAGCGGGGGGGAATCAAGAGACCCAGTACTTC
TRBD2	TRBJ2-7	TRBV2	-	CASSGGGVDYEQYF	TGTGCCAGCAGTGGGGGAGGGGTCGACTACGAGCAGTACTTC
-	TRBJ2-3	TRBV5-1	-	CASSPTPTDTQYF	TGCGCCAGCAGTCCTACCCCCACAGATACGCAGTATTTT
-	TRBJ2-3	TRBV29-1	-	CSVHTGFSTDTQYF	TGCAGCGTACATACAGGGTTTAGCACAGATACGCAGTATTTT
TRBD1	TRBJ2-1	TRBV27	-	CASSSGQGYNEQFF	TGTGCCAGCAGTTCCGGACAGGGCTACAATGAGCAGTTCTTC
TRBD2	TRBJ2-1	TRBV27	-	CASKQTGLAGNEQFF	TGTGCCAGCAAACAGACGGGACTAGCCGGGAATGAGCAGTTCTTC
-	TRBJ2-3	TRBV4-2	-	CASSQEVRTDTQYF	TGTGCCAGCAGCCAAGAAGTTAGAACCGATACGCAGTATTTT
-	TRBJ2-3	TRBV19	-	CASTSLLSLTQYF	TGTGCCAGTACCTCCTTATTAAGCCTTACGCAGTATTTT
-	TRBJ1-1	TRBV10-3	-	CATHTENTEAFF	TGTGCCACTCATACAGAGAACACTGAAGCTTTCTTT
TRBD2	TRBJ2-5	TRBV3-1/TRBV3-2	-	CASSPSGGAGGRTQYF	TGTGCCAGCAGCCCCTCCGGGGGGGCGGGGGGTAGGACCCAGTACTTC
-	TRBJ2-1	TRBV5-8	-	CASIPRGYNEQFF	TGTGCCAGCATCCCCAGGGGATACAATGAGCAGTTCTTC
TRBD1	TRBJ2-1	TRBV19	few	CASSDPGQGTDEQFF	TGTGCCAGTAGCGACCCGGGACAGGGTACCGATGAGCAGTTCTTC
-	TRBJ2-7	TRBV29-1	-	CSVVTASGYEQYF	TGCAGCGTGGTGACAGCGTCCGGCTACGAGCAGTACTTC
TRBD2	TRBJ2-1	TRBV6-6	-	CASSRPSGGSYNEQFF	TGTGCCAGCAGTCGGCCTAGCGGGGGATCTTACAATGAGCAGTTCTTC
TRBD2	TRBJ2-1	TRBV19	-	CASSPTSGGYNEQFF	TGTGCCAGTAGCCCTACTAGCGGGGGATACAATGAGCAGTTCTTC
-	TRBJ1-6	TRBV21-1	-	CASSTEAGTGAYNSPLHF	TGTGCCAGCAGCACAGAAGCCGGGACAGGAGCCTATAATTCACCCCTCCACTTT
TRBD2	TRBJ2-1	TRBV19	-	CASSTLRGGWSGGEGKEQFF	TGTGCCAGTAGTACTTTAAGGGGCGGATGGAGCGGGGGGGAAGGTAAGGAGCAGTTCTTC
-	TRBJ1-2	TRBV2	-	CASSITGRDGYTF	TGTGCCAGCTCAATTACAGGGAGGGATGGCTACACCTTC
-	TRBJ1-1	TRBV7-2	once	CASSFRGNTEAFF	TGTGCCAGCAGCTTTAGGGGGAACACTGAAGCTTTCTTT
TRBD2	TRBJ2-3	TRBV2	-	CASRVAGGLRGTDTQYF	TGTGCCAGCAGGGTAGCGGGGGGCCTAAGAGGCACAGATACGCAGTATTTT
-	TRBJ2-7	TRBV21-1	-	CASSSVPGQGPPYEQYF	TGTGCCAGCAGCTCTGTCCCGGGACAGGGCCCACCCTACGAGCAGTACTTC
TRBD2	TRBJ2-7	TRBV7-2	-	CASSLVGTSSSYEQYF	TGTGCCAGCAGCTTAGTTGGGACTAGCAGCTCCTACGAGCAGTACTTC
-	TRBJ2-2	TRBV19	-	CASSRTGNTGELFF	TGTGCCAGTAGTAGAACAGGGAACACCGGGGAGCTGTTTTTT
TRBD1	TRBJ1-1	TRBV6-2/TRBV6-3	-	CASSDPGQGFFEAFF	TGTGCCAGCAGCGACCCGGGACAGGGTTTTTTTGAAGCTTTCTTT
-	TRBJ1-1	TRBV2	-	CASSDVLKAFF	TGTGCCAGCAGTGATGTCTTAAAAGCTTTCTTT